A selection of T cell receptor beta chains follows, all from one sample in a study of blood T cell repertoires in COVID-19. Measured with immunoSEQ multiplex PCR; TCRdb has only the in-frame clones, and not every one. The sample lists some 94,000 clones, about four fifths seen once, with approximately 2% in the top ten. The source material was peripheral blood. These receptors all stem from a man in his sixties or seventies with active or convalescent COVID-19. CDR3s include the opening cysteine and the closing phenylalanine or tryptophan. D genes are given only for firm matches. Size tells how often a clone was seen (once, few, many) or the class of an expanded clone, and some rows leave it out.

V	size	D	J	DNA	CDR3
TRBV27	-	TRBD2	TRBJ2-7	TGTGCCAGCAGTTTATTGGGTAGCGGGGGCCCGCAGTACTTC	CASSLLGSGGPQYF
TRBV28	-	-	TRBJ2-3	TGTGCCAGCAGTTTTACCCTTGGGACACCAGATACGCAGTATTTT	CASSFTLGTPDTQYF
TRBV10-3	-	-	TRBJ2-1	TGTGCCATCAGTGCAAGGACTATCAATGAGCAGTTCTTC	CAISARTINEQFF
TRBV9	-	TRBD2	TRBJ2-1	TGTGCCAGCAGCCCGGGGACTAGCGGGGTCTACAATGAGCAGTTCTTC	CASSPGTSGVYNEQFF
TRBV21-1	-	-	TRBJ1-5	TGTGCCAGCAGTAAAGGGGAAGGGAGGAAGCCCCAGCATTTT	CASSKGEGRKPQHF
TRBV5-3	-	TRBD2	TRBJ2-1	TGTGCCAGAAGCCCGTTACTAGCGGGGGAGCACCAGGGGTACCATGAGCAGTTCTTC	CARSPLLAGEHQGYHEQFF
TRBV5-1	-	TRBD1	TRBJ1-2	TGCGCCAGCAGCGCGGGACAGGTCTATGGCTACACCTTC	CASSAGQVYGYTF
TRBV27	-	-	TRBJ1-1	TGTGCCAGCAGTTTATACGGACTCACTGAAGCTTTCTTT	CASSLYGLTEAFF
TRBV5-8	-	-	TRBJ1-5	TGTGCCAGCAGCTCAGTAGGTGGGGGCCAGCCCCAGCATTTT	CASSSVGGGQPQHF
TRBV5-5	-	TRBD1	TRBJ1-2	TGTGCCAGCAGCTTGGGGCCCATACAGGGGGCGCTGAACTATGGCTACACCTTC	CASSLGPIQGALNYGYTF
TRBV9	-	-	TRBJ1-6	TGTGCCAGCAGCGCCGCGGGCGCGGGTAATTCACCCCTCCACTTT	CASSAAGAGNSPLHF
TRBV2	once	-	TRBJ1-1	TGTGCCAGCAGGGAGTTGTCGGACACTGAAGCTTTCTTT	CASRELSDTEAFF
TRBV6-4	-	TRBD2	TRBJ2-3	TGTGCCAGCAGTTCATTAGCGGGGGGGCTGGATACGCAGTATTTT	CASSSLAGGLDTQYF
TRBV21-1	-	-	TRBJ2-7	TGTGCCAGCAGCTCCTTGCAGGGAAATCATTCCTACGAGCAGTACTTC	CASSSLQGNHSYEQYF
TRBV18	-	-	TRBJ2-5	TGTGCCAGCTCACTGCTTAGAGAAGAGACCCAGTACTTC	CASSLLREETQYF
TRBV7-9	few	-	TRBJ1-3	TGTGCCAGCAGCCCAAACAGGGATACTGGAAACACCATATATTTT	CASSPNRDTGNTIYF